The 13 T cell receptor beta chains given below trace back to one sample, sequenced in a study of T cell responses to AZD1222 COVID-19 vaccine. Method: immunoSEQ multiplex PCR; TCRdb's copy keeps in-frame clones and lacks some. This table holds under 140,000 clones, around 93% found once. This specimen consisted of peripheral blood, obtained 28 days after the second AZD1222 dose. All receptors come from an adult who received the AZD1222 COVID-19 vaccine.

The chain employs TRBV12-5 and TRBJ1-1; D possibly corresponds to TRBD1 (6 bases). The CDR3 extends over 13 amino acids. Germline CDR1 LGHNT, CDR2 FRNRAP. The V end lost 4 bases, the J end lost 7 bases, and 13 bases lay between the germline ends. The CDR3 region is CASGSKTGIEAFF. For the CDR3, the DNA is TGTGCTAGTGGTTCTAAAACAGGGATTGAAGCTTTCTTT.

This chain joins TRBV6-2 or TRBV6-3 and TRBJ1-6; tentatively, D is TRBD1 (6 bases). Germline-derived CDR1 and CDR2 are MNHEY and SVGEGT. The CDR3 contains 16 residues. Trimming shortened V by 6 bases and J by 4 bases, and 16 bases separated the two germline ends. CDR3 sequence: CASSFPPGHYNSPLHF. Written as DNA, the CDR3 is TGTGCCAGCAGCTTCCCTCCGGGACATTATAATTCACCCCTCCACTTT.

The chain links TRBV27 to TRBJ2-7; D might be TRBD1 (5 bases). Germline V gene sequence: CDR1 MNHEY, CDR2 SMNVEV (reference sequence). V lost 6 bases to trimming and J lost 3 bases, with 6 bases between them. The CDR3 is 11 amino acids. DNA of the CDR3: TGTGCCAGCAGCACAGGCTACGAGCAGTACTTC. It specifies CASSTGYEQYF.

The chain has TRBV4-1 and TRBJ2-7; 7 bases map to TRBD2. Trimming at V came to 0 bases and at J to 0 bases, leaving 23 bases not matched to a gene. CDR3 length: 22 amino acids. The V gene's germline CDR1 is MGHRA and CDR2 YSYEKL. CDR3 sequence reads: CASSQDTRRASGYLPRSYEQYF. The CDR3 DNA follows: TGCGCCAGCAGCCAAGATACCCGGCGGGCTAGCGGATACTTACCCCGCTCCTACGAGCAGTACTTC.

The V call is TRBV2, the J call TRBJ2-1; D perhaps matches TRBD2 (6 bases). Germline lookup yields CDR1 SNHLY and CDR2 FYNNEI. This CDR3 spans 9 amino acids. V was pared by 10 bases and J by 16 bases, with 14 bases between. Here the CDR3 reads CAISRERFF. CDR3 in DNA: TGTGCCATCTCACGGGAGCGATTCTTC.

The CDR3 bases are TGTGCCAGCAGCTTAGCGCACGACAGGCTGAACACTGAAGCTTTCTTT. Its protein product is CASSLAHDRLNTEAFF. The J gene is TRBJ1-1, the V gene TRBV7-2, with D possibly being TRBD1 (6 bases). V was shortened by 0 bases and J by 0 bases, with 11 bases between the two germline ends. Germline V gene sequence: CDR1 SGHTA, CDR2 FQGNSA. The CDR3 is 16 amino acids.

This chain links TRBV4-1 with TRBJ1-4, with a possible D match to TRBD1 (5 bases). Trimming removed 1 base from V and 0 bases from J, with 18 bases in between. The germline V gene has CDR1 MGHRA and CDR2 YSYEKL. This CDR3 region has 19 residues. The CDR3 DNA follows: TGCGCCAGCAGCCAAGGGGGCGAAGCGGTTGTGACAACTAATGAAAAACTGTTTTTT. Translated, it gives CASSQGGEAVVTTNEKLFF.

This chain links TRBV27 with TRBJ2-7; D not certain. From germline, CDR1 is MNHEY and CDR2 SMNVEV (reference sequence). This CDR3 has 13 residues. Trimming removed 3 bases at V and 2 bases at J, with 8 bases between. CDR3 in DNA: TGTGCCAGCAGTTTTTCGTCAGCCTACGAGCAGTACTTC. It encodes CASSFSSAYEQYF.

CDR3 region: CASSELTGADTQYF. The DNA of the CDR3 is TGCGCCAGCAGTGAGTTGACAGGGGCAGATACGCAGTATTTT. The chain combines TRBV10-1 with TRBJ2-3; TRBD1 matches at 8 bases. The CDR3 is 14 amino acids. Germline lookup yields CDR1 WNHNN and CDR2 SYGVQD (reference sequence). V gave up 1 base and J gave up 4 bases; unmatched junction bases: 1.

This sequence joins TRBV10-1 and TRBJ1-5; unclear D gene. V was cut by 0 bases and J by 9 bases, with 6 bases left in between. Looked up from germline, CDR1 is WNHNN and CDR2 is SYGVQD (reference sequence). The length of the CDR3 is 12 residues. The CDR3 loop is CASSESNRPQHF. CDR3 nucleotides: TGCGCCAGCAGTGAGTCGAACAGGCCCCAGCATTTT.

The V gene is TRBV27, the J gene TRBJ2-1; no definite D call. The CDR3 runs to 14 residues. CDR1 MNHEY and CDR2 SMNVEV come from the germline V gene (reference sequence). Deletions cut 4 bases from V and 8 bases from J, with 15 bases between. The CDR3 is CASSSSLAVDEQFF. Here the CDR3 DNA reads TGTGCCAGCAGTTCTTCCCTCGCGGTCGATGAGCAGTTCTTC.

J is TRBJ1-4 and V is TRBV12-3 or TRBV12-4; D is undetermined. Trimming cost V 7 bases and J 3 bases, with 9 bases left between them. This CDR3 is 13 amino acids long. The CDR3 region is CASTPAANEKLFF. The CDR3 DNA sequence: TGTGCCAGCACCCCTGCAGCTAATGAAAAACTGTTTTTT.

The chain joins TRBV24-1 to TRBJ2-3, with D possibly TRBD2 on 5 matching bases. Germline V gene sequence: CDR1 KGHDR, CDR2 SFDVKD. The CDR3 contains 19 residues. Trimming took off 1 base at V and 1 base at J, with 20 bases between the two ends. CDR3 bases: TGTGCCACCAGTGATTTCGTTGTTAGTTTGCGGGTTCGCACAGATACGCAGTATTTT. Translation: CATSDFVVSLRVRTDTQYF.